The subject of this entry is one T cell receptor beta chain. Regarding time point: pretreatment peripheral blood. Patients were living with locally advanced or metastatic urothelial carcinoma. The CDR3 is 17 amino acids. Per germline, CDR1 MGHRA and CDR2 YSYEKL. J lost 9 bases, V lost 0 bases, and 13 bases had no gene match. This specimen belongs to a study of PD-L1 blockade in urothelial cancer. Every PCR was spiked with synthetic TCR analog templates. Here immunoSEQ multiplex PCR was the method, and the copy in TCRdb shows in-frame clones only, minus some. The data contain tens of thousands of clones, 85% to 90% of them seen just once; the ten biggest clones take up approximately 14%.

This receptor was taken from a man in his 70s with urothelial cancer. Here the sequenced sample was PBMCs, taken around atezolizumab (anti-PD-L1) treatment. The chain combines TRBV4-1 with TRBJ2-1; 8 bases match TRBD2. Here the CDR3 reads CASSQDGSTSGGAEQFF. The CDR3 DNA is TGCGCCAGCAGCCAAGACGGAAGTACTAGCGGTGGGGCTGAGCAGTTCTTC.